Given below is one TCR beta chain in context. Its antigen remains unknown. The protocol was immunoSEQ multiplex PCR, while the TCRdb copy is restricted to in-frame clones and leaves out a portion. The sample yields 150,000 to 200,000 clones, under 95% seen once. Germline V gene lookup returns CDR1 SGHVS and CDR2 FNYEAQ. The CDR3 totals 17 residues. The trim removed 5 bases at V and 9 bases at J, leaving 18 bases unmatched. The record originates from a study of T cell responses to AZD1222 COVID-19 vaccine. General study findings and limits: Samples come after the peak T cell response, not at day 14.

The sequence derives from an adult who received the AZD1222 COVID-19 vaccine. J is TRBJ2-1 and V is TRBV7-6; 8 nucleotides line up with TRBD2. The sample in question was peripheral blood, obtained 28 days after the second AZD1222 dose. The CDR3 sequence: CASSQEVAGSIGGEQFF. CDR3 in DNA: TGTGCCAGCAGCCAGGAGGTAGCGGGATCTATTGGGGGTGAGCAGTTCTTC.